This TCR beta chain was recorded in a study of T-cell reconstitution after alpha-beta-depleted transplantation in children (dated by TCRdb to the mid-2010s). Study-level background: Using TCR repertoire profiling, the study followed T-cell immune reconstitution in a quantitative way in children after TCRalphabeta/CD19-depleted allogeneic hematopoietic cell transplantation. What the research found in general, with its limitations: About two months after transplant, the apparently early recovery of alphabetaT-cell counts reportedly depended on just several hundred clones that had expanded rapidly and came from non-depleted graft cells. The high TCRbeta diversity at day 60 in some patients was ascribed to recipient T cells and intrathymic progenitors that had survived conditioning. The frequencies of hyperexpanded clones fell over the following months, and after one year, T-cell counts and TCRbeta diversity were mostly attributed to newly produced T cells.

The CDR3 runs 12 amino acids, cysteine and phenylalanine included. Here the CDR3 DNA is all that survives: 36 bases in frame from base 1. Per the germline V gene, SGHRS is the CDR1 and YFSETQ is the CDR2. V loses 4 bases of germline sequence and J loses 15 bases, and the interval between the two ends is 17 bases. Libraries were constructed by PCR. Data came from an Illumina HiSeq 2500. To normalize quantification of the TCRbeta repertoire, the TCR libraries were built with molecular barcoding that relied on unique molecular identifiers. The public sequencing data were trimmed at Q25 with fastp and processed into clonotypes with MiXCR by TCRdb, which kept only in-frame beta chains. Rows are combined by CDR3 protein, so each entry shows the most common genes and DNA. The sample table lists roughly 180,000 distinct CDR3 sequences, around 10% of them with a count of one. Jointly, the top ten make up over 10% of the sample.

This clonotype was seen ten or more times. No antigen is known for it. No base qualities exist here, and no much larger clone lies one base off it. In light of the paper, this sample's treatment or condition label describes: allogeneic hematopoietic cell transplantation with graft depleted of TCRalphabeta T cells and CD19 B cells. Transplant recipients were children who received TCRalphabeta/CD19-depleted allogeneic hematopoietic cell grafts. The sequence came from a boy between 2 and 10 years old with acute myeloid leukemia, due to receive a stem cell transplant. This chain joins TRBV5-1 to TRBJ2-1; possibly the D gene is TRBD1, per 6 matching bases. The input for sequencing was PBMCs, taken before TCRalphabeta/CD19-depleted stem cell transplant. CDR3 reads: CASSRAGDNMFF. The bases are TGCGCCAGCAGCCGAGCAGGGGATAATATGTTCTTC.